The rows below give T cell receptor beta chains drawn from one sample of a study of CD8+ T cells in alopecia areata. Clones were sequenced by immunoSEQ multiplex PCR, and TCRdb holds only the in-frame ones, with some missing. This repertoire shows about 56,000 clones, about 96% found once; its top ten account for around 24%. The sequencing used CD8+ T cells sorted from blood, collected at week 0. The source is a human donor with alopecia areata. Both conserved end residues are part of each CDR3. The D gene is left open where the match is weak. Clone size, where shown, is once, few, many, or a class for clones that have expanded.

V gene	clone size	D gene	J gene	CDR3 protein	CDR3 DNA
TRBV27	-	-	TRBJ1-5	CASSSGNQPQHF	TGTGCCAGCAGTTCCGGAAATCAGCCCCAGCATTTT
TRBV7-2	-	TRBD2	TRBJ2-7	CASSWGLAGPYEQYF	TGTGCCAGCAGCTGGGGACTAGCGGGGCCCTACGAGCAGTACTTC
TRBV11-2	-	-	TRBJ2-7	CASSSGLGSYEQYF	TGTGCCAGCAGCTCCGGGCTCGGCTCCTACGAGCAGTACTTC
TRBV10-3	-	-	TRBJ2-3	CAISAGAEVDTQYF	TGTGCCATCAGCGCGGGGGCCGAGGTTGATACGCAGTATTTT
TRBV7-2	-	TRBD1	TRBJ2-7	CASSLALGQAYSYEQYF	TGTGCCAGCAGCTTAGCCCTAGGACAGGCGTACTCCTACGAGCAGTACTTC
TRBV29-1	-	-	TRBJ2-7	CSALQAYEQYF	TGCAGCGCGTTACAGGCTTACGAGCAGTACTTC
TRBV23-1	once	-	TRBJ1-5	CASSQPPTLDGTYSNQPQHF	TGCGCCAGCAGTCAACCCCCGACCCTCGATGGGACGTATAGCAATCAGCCCCAGCATTTT
TRBV5-4	-	TRBD1	TRBJ2-3	CASSPGTASTDTQYF	TGTGCCAGCAGCCCCGGGACAGCTAGCACAGATACGCAGTATTTT
TRBV4-1	-	TRBD2	TRBJ2-1	CASSQGDTSGYFNEQFF	TGCGCCAGCAGCCAAGGGGATACTAGCGGATATTTCAATGAGCAGTTCTTC
TRBV6-5	-	-	TRBJ2-7	CASSPVPEEQYF	TGTGCCAGCAGCCCGGTACCTGAAGAGCAGTACTTC